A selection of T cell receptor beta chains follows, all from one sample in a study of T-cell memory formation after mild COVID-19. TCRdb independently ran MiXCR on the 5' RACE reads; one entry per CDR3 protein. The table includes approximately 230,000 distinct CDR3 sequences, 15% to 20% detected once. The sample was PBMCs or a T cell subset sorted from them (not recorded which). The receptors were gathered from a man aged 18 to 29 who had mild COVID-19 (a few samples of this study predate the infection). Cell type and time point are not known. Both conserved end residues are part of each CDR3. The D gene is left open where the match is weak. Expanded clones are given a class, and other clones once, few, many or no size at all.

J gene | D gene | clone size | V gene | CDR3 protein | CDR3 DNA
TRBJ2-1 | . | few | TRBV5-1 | CASSFLQSSYNEQFF | TGCGCCAGCAGCTTTCTACAGAGCTCCTACAATGAGCAGTTCTTC
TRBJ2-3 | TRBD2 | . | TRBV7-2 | CASSLLAGGAPDTQYF | TGTGCCAGCAGCCTCCTAGCGGGGGGGGCCCCAGATACGCAGTATTTT
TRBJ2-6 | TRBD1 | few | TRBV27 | CASSPGQYNSGANVLTF | TGTGCCAGCAGTCCGGGACAGTACAACTCTGGGGCCAACGTCCTGACTTTC
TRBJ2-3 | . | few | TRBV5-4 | CASSLSQAYTDTQYF | TGTGCCAGCAGCTTGTCACAGGCCTACACAGATACGCAGTATTTT
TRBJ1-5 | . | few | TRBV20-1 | CSARPGNYQPQHF | TGCAGTGCTAGGCCCGGGAACTATCAGCCCCAGCATTTT
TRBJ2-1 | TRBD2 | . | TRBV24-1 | CATSGTGGTDEQFF | TGTGCCACCAGTGGTACGGGGGGGACGGATGAGCAGTTCTTC
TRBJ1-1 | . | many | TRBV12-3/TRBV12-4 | CASSQGLNTEAFF | TGTGCCAGCAGTCAGGGGTTGAACACTGAAGCTTTCTTT
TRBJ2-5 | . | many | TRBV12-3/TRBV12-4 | CASSLPESQETQYF | TGTGCCAGCAGTTTACCAGAAAGCCAAGAGACCCAGTACTTC
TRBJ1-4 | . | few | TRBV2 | CACSGGDSEKLFF | TGTGCCTGCTCGGGGGGAGACAGTGAAAAACTGTTTTTT
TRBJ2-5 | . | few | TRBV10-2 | CASLAGGGETQYF | TGCGCCAGCCTCGCTGGGGGCGGGGAGACCCAGTACTTC
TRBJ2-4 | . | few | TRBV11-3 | CASSRTAQNIQYF | TGTGCCAGCAGCCGGACAGCCCAAAACATTCAGTACTTC
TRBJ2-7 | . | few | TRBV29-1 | CSASDSWSSYEQYF | TGCAGCGCCTCCGACTCCTGGAGCTCCTACGAGCAGTACTTC
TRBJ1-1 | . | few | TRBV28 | CASSWNTEAFF | TGTGCCAGCAGTTGGAACACTGAAGCTTTCTTT
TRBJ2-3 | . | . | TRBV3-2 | CASSLHHGGTGPPDTQYF | TGTGCCAGCAGCCTACACCACGGGGGGACCGGCCCCCCAGATACGCAGTATTTT
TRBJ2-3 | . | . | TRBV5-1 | CASSLSQGPTDTQYF | TGCGCCAGCAGCTTGTCCCAGGGTCCCACAGATACGCAGTATTTT
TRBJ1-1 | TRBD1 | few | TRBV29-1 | CSVGQGGGTEAFF | TGCAGCGTTGGACAGGGGGGAGGAACTGAAGCTTTCTTT
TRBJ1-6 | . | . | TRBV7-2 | CASSRGLYNSPLHF | TGTGCCAGCTCACGGGGACTTTATAATTCACCCCTCCACTTT
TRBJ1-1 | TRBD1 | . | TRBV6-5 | CATRGTASRDTEAFF | TGTGCCACCCGGGGGACAGCCTCTAGGGACACTGAAGCTTTCTTT
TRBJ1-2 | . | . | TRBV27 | CASRAAGSNYGYTF | TGTGCCAGCAGGGCGGCCGGGTCTAACTATGGCTACACCTTC
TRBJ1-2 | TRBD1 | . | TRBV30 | CAWSLTGGAAYTF | TGTGCCTGGAGCCTGACAGGGGGTGCTGCCTACACCTTC